Given below is one TCR beta chain in context. This entry comes from a study of blood T cell repertoires in COVID-19. TCRdb keeps only in-frame clones here, not all; method: immunoSEQ multiplex PCR. The sample carries 150,000 to 200,000 clones, 82% recorded once. Per germline, CDR1 MNHEY and CDR2 SVGAGI. The V end lost 7 bases, the J end lost 1 base, and 17 bases lay between the germline ends. The CDR3 sequence is 15 residues long. The clonotype was recovered from a woman in her twenties or thirties with acute or convalescent COVID-19. The gene calls are TRBV6-5 and TRBJ2-7; possible D gene TRBD1, 6 bases. Sequencing input: peripheral blood. The CDR3 DNA is TGTGCCAGCACCCAGGGGCCCCCAAGATCCTACGAGCAGTACTTC. It encodes CASTQGPPRSYEQYF.